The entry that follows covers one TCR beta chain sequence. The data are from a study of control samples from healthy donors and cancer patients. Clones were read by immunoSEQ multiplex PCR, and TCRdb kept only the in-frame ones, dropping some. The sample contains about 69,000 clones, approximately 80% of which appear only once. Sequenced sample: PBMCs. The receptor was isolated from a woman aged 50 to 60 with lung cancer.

The CDR3 loop reads CASSSDFSGANVLTF. The CDR3 nucleotides are TGTGCCAGCAGCTCCGACTTCTCTGGGGCCAACGTCCTGACTTTC. The chain uses TRBV5-6 and TRBJ2-6; no clear D. This CDR3 has 15 amino acids. The V gene lost 3 bases and the J gene lost 0 bases, with 7 bases spanning the gap. Germline V gene lookup returns CDR1 SGHDT and CDR2 YYEEEE.